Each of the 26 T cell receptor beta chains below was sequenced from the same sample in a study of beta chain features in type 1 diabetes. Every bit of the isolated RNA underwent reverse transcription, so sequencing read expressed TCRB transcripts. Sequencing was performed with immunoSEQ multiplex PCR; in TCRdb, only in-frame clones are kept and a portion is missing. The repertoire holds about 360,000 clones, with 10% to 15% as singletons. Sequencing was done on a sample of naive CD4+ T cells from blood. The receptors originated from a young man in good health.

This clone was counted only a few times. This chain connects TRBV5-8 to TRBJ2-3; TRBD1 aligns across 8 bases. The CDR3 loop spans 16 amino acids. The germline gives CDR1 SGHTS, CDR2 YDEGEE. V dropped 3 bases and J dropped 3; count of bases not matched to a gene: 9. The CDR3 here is CASSSWTGRVTDTQYF. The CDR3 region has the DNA TGTGCCAGCAGCTCCTGGACAGGGAGAGTTACAGATACGCAGTATTTT. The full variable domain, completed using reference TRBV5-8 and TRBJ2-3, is EAGVTQSPTHLIKTRGQQATLRCSPISGHTSVYWYQQALGLGLQFLLWYDEGEERNRGNFPPRFSGRQFPNYSSELNVNALELEDSALYLCASSSWTGRVTDTQYFGPGTRLTVL.

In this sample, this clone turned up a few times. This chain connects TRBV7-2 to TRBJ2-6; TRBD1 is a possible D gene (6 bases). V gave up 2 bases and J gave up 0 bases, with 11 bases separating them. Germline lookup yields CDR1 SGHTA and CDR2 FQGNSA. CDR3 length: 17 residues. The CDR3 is CASSLRTESSGANVLTF. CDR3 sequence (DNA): TGTGCCAGCAGCTTAAGGACAGAGAGCTCTGGGGCCAACGTCCTGACTTTC.

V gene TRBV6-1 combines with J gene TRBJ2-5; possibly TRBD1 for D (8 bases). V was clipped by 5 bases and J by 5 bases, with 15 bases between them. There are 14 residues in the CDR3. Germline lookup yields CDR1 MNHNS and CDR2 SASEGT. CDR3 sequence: CASSSGQGGETQYF. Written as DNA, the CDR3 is TGTGCCAGCAGTTCCGGACAGGGAGGGGAGACCCAGTACTTC.

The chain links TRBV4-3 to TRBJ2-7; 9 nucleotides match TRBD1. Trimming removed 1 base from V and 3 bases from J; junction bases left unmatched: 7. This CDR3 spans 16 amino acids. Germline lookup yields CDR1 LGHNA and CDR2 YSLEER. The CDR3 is CASSQGYGTGLYEQYF. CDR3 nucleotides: TGCGCCAGCAGCCAAGGCTACGGGACAGGGCTCTACGAGCAGTACTTC.

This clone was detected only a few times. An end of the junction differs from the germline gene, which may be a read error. CDR3 residues: CASSQVLAGSYEQYF. CDR3 bases: TGCGCCAGCAGCCAAGTACTAGCGGGAAGTTACGAGCAGTACTTC. V and J are TRBV7-9 and TRBJ2-7, with 10 bases matching TRBD2. Germline V gene lookup returns CDR1 SEHNR and CDR2 FQNEAQ (reference sequence). The CDR3 consists of 15 residues.

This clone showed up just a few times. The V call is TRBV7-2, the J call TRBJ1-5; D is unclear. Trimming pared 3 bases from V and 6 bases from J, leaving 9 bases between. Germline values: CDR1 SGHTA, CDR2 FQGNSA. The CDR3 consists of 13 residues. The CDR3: CASSLEPGQPQHF. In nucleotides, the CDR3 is TGTGCCAGCAGCTTGGAGCCGGGTCAGCCCCAGCATTTT.

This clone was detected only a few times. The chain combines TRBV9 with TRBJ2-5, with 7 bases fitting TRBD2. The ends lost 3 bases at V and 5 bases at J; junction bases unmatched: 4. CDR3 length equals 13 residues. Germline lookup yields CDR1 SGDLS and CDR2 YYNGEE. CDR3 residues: CASSGLARETQYF. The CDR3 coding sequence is TGTGCCAGCAGCGGACTAGCTAGGGAGACCCAGTACTTC.

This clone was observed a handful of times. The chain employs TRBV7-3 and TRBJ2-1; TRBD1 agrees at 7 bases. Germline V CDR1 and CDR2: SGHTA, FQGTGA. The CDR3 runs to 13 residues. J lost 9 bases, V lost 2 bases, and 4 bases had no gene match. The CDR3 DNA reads TGTGCCAGCAGCTTATCACAGGGGATTGAGCAGTTCTTC. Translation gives CASSLSQGIEQFF.

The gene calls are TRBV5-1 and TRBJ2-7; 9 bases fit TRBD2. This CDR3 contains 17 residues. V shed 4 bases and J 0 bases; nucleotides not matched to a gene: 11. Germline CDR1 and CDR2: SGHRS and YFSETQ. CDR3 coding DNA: TGCGCCAGCAGCCCCGGTCCTAGCGGGATAAGCTCCTACGAGCAGTACTTC. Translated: CASSPGPSGISSYEQYF.

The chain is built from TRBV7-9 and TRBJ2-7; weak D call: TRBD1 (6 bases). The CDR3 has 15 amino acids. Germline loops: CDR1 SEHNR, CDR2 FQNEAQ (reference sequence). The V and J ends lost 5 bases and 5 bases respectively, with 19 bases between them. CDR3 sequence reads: CASSAIWTAGDEQYF. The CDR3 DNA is TGTGCCAGCAGCGCGATCTGGACAGCTGGAGACGAGCAGTACTTC.

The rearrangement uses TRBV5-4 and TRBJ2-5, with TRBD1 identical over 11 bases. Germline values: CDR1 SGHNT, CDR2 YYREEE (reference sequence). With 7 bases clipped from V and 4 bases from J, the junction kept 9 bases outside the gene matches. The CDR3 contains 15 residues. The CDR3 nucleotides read TGTGCCAGCCAATTTAGGACAGGGGGCTTAGAGACCCAGTACTTC. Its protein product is CASQFRTGGLETQYF.

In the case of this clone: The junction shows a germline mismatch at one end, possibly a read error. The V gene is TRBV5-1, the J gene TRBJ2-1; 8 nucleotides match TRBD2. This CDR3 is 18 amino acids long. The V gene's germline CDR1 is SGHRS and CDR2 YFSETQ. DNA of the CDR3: TGCGCCAGCAGCTTGTACCCAGGGGCCGGGAGGGCCTATAATGAGCAGTTCTTC. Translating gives CASSLYPGAGRAYNEQFF.

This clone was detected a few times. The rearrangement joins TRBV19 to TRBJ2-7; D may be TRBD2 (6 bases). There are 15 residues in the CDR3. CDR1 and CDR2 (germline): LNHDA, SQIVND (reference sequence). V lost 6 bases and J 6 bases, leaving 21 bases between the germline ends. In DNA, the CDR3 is TGTGCCAGTAGCCTTCGACGGACTCACGGGGGCGAGCAGTACTTC. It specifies CASSLRRTHGGEQYF.

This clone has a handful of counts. In DNA form, the CDR3 reads TGTGCCAGCTCACCATATCAGGGTGATGAGCAGTTCTTC. This translates into CASSPYQGDEQFF. V and J are TRBV18 and TRBJ2-1, with D possibly TRBD1 on 5 matching bases. Trimming took off 2 bases at V and 8 bases at J, with 10 bases between the two ends. Germline-derived CDR1 and CDR2 are KGHSH and LQKENI. This CDR3 is built from 13 residues.

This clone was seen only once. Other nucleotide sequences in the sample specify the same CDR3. CDR3 region: CASSVAPGNTEAFF. For the CDR3, the DNA is TGTGCCAGCAGCGTAGCTCCGGGGAACACTGAAGCTTTCTTT. The V call is TRBV9, the J call TRBJ1-1; D unresolved. This CDR3 has 14 residues. Germline V gene data show CDR1 as SGDLS and CDR2 as YYNGEE. The V end was cut by 0 bases, the J end by 1 base, with 7 bases between.

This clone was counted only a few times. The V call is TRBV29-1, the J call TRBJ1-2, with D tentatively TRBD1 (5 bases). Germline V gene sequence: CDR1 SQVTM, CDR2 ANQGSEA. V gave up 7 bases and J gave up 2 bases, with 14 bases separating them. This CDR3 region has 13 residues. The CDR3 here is CSDQTTANYGYTF. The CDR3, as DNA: TGCAGCGATCAAACGACAGCAAACTATGGCTACACCTTC.

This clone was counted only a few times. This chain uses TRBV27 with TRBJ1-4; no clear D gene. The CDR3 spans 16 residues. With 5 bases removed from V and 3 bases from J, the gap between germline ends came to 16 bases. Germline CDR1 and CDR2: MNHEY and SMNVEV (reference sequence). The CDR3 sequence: CASSPVGPRANEKLFF. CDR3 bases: TGTGCCAGCAGTCCCGTGGGCCCGAGGGCTAATGAAAAACTGTTTTTT.

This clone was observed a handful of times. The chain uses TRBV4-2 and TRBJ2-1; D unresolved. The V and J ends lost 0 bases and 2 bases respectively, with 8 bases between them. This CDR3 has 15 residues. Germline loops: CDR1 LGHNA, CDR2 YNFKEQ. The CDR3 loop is CASSQDGPAYNEQFF. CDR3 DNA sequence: TGTGCCAGCAGCCAAGATGGTCCAGCCTACAATGAGCAGTTCTTC.

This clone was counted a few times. The CDR3 coding sequence is TGTGCCAGCAGCCCAAACAGATACTCTGGGGCCAACGTCCTGACTTTC. Amino acid sequence: CASSPNRYSGANVLTF. This chain connects TRBV5-4 to TRBJ2-6, with unresolved D. V gave up 4 bases and J gave up 0 bases, with 11 bases separating them. The CDR3 covers 16 residues. CDR1 and CDR2 (germline): SGHNT, YYREEE (reference sequence).

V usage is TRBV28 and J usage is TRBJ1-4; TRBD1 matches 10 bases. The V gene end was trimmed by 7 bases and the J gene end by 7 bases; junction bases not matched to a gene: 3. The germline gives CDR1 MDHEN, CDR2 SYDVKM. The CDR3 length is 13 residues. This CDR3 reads CASKRQGAEKLFF. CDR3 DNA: TGTGCCAGCAAGAGACAGGGGGCTGAAAAACTGTTTTTT.

CDR3 residues: CASSQVGTADSYEQYF. CDR3 nucleotides: TGTGCCAGCAGCCAAGTCGGAACGGCGGACTCCTACGAGCAGTACTTC. J is TRBJ2-7 and V is TRBV4-2; D not certain. Trimming shortened V by 1 base and J by 0 bases, and 13 bases separated the two germline ends. Germline values: CDR1 LGHNA, CDR2 YNFKEQ. This CDR3 is built from 16 residues.

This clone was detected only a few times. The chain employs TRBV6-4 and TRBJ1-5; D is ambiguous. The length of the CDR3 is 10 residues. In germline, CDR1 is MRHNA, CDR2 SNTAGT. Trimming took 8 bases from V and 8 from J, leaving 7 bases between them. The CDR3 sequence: CASAAKPQHF. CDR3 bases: TGTGCCAGCGCTGCTAAGCCCCAGCATTTT.

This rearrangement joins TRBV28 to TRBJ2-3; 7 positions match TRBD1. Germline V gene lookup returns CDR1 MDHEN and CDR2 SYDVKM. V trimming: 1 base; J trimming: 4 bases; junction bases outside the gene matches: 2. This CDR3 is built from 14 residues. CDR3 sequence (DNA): TGTGCCAGCAGTTTATCTACAGGGGCAGATACGCAGTATTTT. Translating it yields CASSLSTGADTQYF.

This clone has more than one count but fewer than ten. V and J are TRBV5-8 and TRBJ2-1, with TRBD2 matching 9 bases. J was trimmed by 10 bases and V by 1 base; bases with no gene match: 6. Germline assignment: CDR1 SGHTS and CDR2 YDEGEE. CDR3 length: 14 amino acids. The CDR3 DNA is TGTGCCAGCAGCTTGCGCGGGAGGGCAGGCGAGCAGTTCTTC. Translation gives CASSLRGRAGEQFF.

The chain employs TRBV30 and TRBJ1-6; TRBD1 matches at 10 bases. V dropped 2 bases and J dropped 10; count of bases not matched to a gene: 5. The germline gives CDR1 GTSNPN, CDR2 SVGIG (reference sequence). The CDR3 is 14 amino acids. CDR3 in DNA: TGTGCCTGGAGTCTGGGACAGGGGTACTCACCCCTCCACTTT. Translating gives CAWSLGQGYSPLHF.

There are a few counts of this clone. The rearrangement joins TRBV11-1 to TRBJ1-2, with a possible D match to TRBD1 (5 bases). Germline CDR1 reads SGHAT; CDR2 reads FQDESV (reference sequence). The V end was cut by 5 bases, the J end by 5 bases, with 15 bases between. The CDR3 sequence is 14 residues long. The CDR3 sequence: CASSAMGRDYGYTF. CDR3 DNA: TGTGCCAGCAGCGCCATGGGCAGGGATTATGGCTACACCTTC.